This T cell receptor beta chain originates from a study of blood T cell repertoires in COVID-19. Study in general: There were acute and convalescent COVID-19 samples, and they came from the United States, Italy and Spain. T cells, B-cell-depleted T cells, or PBMCs supplied cDNA or gDNA.

The V gene's germline CDR1 is SNHLY and CDR2 FYNNEI. This CDR3 spans 13 amino acids. Authors' analysis steps: Amplified reference gene primers provided the basis for estimating nucleated cell counts. This table comes from immunoSEQ multiplex PCR, and its TCRdb copy is limited to in-frame clones, with some not included. That table supplies the V and J calls and clone size; D and trimming were determined from the DNA. This sample has 250,000 to 300,000 clones, with roughly 87% found just once. Input material: peripheral blood. This chain connects TRBV2 to TRBJ2-1; the D gene is possibly TRBD2 (6 bases). The sequence was collected from a woman in her 50s who had recovered from COVID-19. In nucleotides, the CDR3 is TGTGCGGCCGGGGGATTCGGAGTGCATGAGCAGTTCTTC. Residues: CAAGGFGVHEQFF.